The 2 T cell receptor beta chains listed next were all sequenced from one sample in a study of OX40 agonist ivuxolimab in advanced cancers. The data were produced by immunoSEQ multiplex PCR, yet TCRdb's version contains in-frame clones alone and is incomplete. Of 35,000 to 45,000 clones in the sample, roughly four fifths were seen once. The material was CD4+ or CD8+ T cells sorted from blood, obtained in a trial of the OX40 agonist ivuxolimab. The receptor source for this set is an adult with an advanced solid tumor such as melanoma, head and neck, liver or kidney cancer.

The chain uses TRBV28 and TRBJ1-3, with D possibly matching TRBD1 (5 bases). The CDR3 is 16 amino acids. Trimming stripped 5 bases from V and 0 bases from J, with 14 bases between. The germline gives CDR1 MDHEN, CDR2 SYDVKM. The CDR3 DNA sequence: TGTGCCAGCAGTCCCGGGGCTTACCGCTCTGGAAACACCATATATTTT. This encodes CASSPGAYRSGNTIYF.

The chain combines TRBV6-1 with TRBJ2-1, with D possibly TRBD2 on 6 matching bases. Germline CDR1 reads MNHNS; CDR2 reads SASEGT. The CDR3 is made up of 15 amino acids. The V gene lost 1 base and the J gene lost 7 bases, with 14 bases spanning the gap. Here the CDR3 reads CASSEGSSGFNEQFF. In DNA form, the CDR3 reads TGTGCCAGCAGTGAAGGGTCCAGCGGGTTTAATGAGCAGTTCTTC.